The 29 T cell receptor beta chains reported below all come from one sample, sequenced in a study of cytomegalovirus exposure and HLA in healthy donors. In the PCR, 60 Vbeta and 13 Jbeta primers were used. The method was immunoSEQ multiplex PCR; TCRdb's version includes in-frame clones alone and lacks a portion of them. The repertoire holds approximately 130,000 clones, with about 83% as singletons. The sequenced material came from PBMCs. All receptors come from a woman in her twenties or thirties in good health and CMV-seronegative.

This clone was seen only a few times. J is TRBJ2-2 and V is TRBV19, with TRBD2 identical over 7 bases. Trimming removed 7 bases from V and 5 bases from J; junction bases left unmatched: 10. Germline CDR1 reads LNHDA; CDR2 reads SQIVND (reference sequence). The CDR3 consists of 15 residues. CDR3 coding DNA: TGTGCCAGTAAGGGAGGGAACCTCCGTACCGGGGAGCTGTTTTTT. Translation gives CASKGGNLRTGELFF.

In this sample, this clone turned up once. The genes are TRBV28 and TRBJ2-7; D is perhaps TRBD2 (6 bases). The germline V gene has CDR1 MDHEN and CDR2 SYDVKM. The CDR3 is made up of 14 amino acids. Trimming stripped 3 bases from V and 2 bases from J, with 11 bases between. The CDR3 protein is CASSFRGGPYEQYF. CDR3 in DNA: TGTGCCAGCAGTTTTAGGGGAGGCCCCTACGAGCAGTACTTC. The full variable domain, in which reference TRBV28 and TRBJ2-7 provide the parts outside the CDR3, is DVKVTQSSRYLVKRTGEKVFLECVQDMDHENMFWYRQDPGLGLRLIYFSYDVKMKEKGDIPEGYSVSREKKERFSLILESASTNQTSMYLCASSFRGGPYEQYFGPGTRLTVT.

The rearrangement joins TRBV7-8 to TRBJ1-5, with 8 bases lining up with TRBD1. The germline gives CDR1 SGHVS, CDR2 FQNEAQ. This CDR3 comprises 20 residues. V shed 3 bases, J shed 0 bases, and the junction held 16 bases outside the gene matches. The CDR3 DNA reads TGTGCCAGCAGCTTGAGCCTTGGACGCAGGGGGCAAGATAGCAATCAGCCCCAGCATTTT. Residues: CASSLSLGRRGQDSNQPQHF.

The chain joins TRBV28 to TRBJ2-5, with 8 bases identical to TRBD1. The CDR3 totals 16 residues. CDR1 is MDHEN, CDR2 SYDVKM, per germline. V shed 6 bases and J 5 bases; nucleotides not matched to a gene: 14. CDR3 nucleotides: TGTGCCAGCAGCCCCGGGACAGGATACCTCGGGGAGACCCAGTACTTC. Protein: CASSPGTGYLGETQYF. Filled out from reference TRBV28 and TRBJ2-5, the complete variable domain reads DVKVTQSSRYLVKRTGEKVFLECVQDMDHENMFWYRQDPGLGLRLIYFSYDVKMKEKGDIPEGYSVSREKKERFSLILESASTNQTSMYLCASSPGTGYLGETQYFGPGTRLLVL.

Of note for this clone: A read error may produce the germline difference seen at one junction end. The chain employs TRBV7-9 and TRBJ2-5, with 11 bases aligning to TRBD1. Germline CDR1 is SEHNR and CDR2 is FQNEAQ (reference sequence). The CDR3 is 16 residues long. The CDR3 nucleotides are TGTTCCAGCAGCCTCAGGACAGGGGGCTACCAAGAGACCCAGTACTTC. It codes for CSSSLRTGGYQETQYF. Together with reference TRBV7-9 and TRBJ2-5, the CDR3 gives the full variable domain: DTGVSQNPRHKITKRGQNVTFRCDPISEHNRLYWYRQTLGQGPEFLTYFQNEAQLEKSRLLSDRFSAERPKGSFSTLEIQRTEQGDSAMYLCSSSLRTGGYQETQYFGPGTRLLVL.

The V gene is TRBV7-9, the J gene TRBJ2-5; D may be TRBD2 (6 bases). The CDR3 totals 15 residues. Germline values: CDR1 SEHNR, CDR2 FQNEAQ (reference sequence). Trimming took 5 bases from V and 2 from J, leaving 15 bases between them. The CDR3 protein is CASSQGGRTQETQYF. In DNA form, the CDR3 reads TGTGCCAGCAGCCAGGGAGGACGCACGCAAGAGACCCAGTACTTC.

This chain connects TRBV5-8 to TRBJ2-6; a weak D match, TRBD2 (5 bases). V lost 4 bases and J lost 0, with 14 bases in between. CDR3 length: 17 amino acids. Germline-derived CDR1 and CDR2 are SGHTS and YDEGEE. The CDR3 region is CASSVLDTFSGANVLTF. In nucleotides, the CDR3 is TGTGCCAGCAGCGTACTAGACACCTTCTCTGGGGCCAACGTCCTGACTTTC. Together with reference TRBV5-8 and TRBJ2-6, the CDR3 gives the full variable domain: EAGVTQSPTHLIKTRGQQATLRCSPISGHTSVYWYQQALGLGLQFLLWYDEGEERNRGNFPPRFSGRQFPNYSSELNVNALELEDSALYLCASSVLDTFSGANVLTFGAGSRLTVL.

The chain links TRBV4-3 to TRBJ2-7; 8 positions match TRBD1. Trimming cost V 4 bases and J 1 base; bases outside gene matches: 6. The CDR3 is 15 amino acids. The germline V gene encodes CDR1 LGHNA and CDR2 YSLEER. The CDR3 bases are TGCGCCAGCAGCCGCTATCAGGGGGCATCCTACGAGCAGTACTTC. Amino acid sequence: CASSRYQGASYEQYF.

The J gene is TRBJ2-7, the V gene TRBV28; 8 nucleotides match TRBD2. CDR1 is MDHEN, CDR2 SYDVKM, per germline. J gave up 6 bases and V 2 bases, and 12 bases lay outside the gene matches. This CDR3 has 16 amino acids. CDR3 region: CASSLRYGGATSEQYF. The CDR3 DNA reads TGTGCCAGCAGTTTAAGGTACGGGGGGGCAACATCCGAGCAGTACTTC.

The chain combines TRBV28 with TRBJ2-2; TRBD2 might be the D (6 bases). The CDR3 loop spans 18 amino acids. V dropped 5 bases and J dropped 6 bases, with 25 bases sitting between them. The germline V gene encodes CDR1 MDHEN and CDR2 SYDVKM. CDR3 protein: CASSIFSFGSLVAGELFF. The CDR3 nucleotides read TGTGCCAGCAGTATTTTCTCTTTCGGGAGTCTGGTTGCCGGGGAGCTGTTTTTT.

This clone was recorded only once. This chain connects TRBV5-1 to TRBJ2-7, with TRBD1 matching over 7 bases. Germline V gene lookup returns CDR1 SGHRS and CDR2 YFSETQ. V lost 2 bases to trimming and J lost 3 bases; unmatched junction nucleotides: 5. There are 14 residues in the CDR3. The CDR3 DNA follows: TGCGCCAGCAGCTTAGCCGGGACAGACTACGAGCAGTACTTC. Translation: CASSLAGTDYEQYF.

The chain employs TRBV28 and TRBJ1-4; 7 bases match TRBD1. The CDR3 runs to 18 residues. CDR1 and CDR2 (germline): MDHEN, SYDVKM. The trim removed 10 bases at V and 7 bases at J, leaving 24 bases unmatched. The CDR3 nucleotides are TGTGCCACTTCTGGACAGGCGCTGAGGGGTTGGACTCGTGAAAAACTGTTTTTT. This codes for CATSGQALRGWTREKLFF. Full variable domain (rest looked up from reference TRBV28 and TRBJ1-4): DVKVTQSSRYLVKRTGEKVFLECVQDMDHENMFWYRQDPGLGLRLIYFSYDVKMKEKGDIPEGYSVSREKKERFSLILESASTNQTSMYLCATSGQALRGWTREKLFFGSGTQLSVL.

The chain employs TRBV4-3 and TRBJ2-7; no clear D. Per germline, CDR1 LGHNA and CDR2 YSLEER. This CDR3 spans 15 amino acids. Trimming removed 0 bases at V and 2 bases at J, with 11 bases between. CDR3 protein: CASSQDYHTAYEQYF. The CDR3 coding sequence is TGCGCCAGCAGCCAAGACTACCATACGGCCTACGAGCAGTACTTC.

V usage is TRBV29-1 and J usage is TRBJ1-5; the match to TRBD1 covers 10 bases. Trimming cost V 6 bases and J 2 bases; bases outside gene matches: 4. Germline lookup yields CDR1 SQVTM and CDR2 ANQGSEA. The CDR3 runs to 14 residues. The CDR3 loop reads CSVRDRGGNQPQHF. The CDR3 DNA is TGCAGCGTCCGGGACAGGGGAGGCAATCAGCCCCAGCATTTT.

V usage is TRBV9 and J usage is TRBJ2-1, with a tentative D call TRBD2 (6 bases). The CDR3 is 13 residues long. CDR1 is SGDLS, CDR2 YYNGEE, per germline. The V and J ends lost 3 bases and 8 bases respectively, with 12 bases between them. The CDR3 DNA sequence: TGTGCCAGCAGCGCCTTGGGGGGAGATGAGCAGTTCTTC. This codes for CASSALGGDEQFF.

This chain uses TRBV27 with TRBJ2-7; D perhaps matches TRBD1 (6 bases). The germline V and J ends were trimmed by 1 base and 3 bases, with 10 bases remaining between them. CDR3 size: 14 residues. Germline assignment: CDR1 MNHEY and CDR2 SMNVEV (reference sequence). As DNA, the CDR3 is TGTGCCAGCAGTTTATTGTCAGGGGTCTACGAGCAGTACTTC. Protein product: CASSLLSGVYEQYF.

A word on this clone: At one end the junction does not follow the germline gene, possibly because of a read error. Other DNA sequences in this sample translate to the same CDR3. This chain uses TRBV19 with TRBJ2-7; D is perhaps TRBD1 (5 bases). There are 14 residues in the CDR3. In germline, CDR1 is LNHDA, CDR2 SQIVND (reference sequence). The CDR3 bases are TGTGCCAGTAGCCTGACAGCTCACTCCTACGAGCAATACTTC. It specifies CASSLTAHSYEQYF.

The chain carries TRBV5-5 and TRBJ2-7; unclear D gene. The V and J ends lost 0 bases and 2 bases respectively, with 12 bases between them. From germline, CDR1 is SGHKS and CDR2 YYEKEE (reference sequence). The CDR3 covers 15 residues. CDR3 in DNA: TGTGCCAGCAGCTTGGAGTTAACAGTAACCTACGAGCAGTACTTC. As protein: CASSLELTVTYEQYF.

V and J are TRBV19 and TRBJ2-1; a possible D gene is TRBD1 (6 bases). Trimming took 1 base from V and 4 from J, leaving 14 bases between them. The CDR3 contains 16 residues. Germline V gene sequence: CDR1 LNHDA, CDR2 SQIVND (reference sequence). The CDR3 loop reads CASSIGSGGLYNEQFF. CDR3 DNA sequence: TGTGCCAGTAGTATAGGGTCTGGGGGCCTTTACAATGAGCAGTTCTTC.

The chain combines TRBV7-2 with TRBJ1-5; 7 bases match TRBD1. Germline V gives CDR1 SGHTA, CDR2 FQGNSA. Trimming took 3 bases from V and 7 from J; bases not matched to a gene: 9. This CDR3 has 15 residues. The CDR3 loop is CASSFTGEAGQPQHF. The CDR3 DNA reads TGTGCCAGCAGCTTTACAGGGGAGGCAGGACAGCCCCAGCATTTT.

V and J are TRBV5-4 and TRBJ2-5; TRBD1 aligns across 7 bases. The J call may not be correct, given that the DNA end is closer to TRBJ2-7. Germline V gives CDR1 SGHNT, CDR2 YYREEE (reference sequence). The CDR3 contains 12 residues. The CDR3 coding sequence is TGTGCCAGCAGCTCGGACAGGAACGAGCAGTACTTC. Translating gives CASSSDRNEQYF.

In DNA form, the CDR3 reads TGTGCCAGCAGTTTAACCGTAGCTAACTATGGCTACACCTTC. Translating it yields CASSLTVANYGYTF. The chain joins TRBV27 to TRBJ1-2; no clear D gene. The CDR3 length is 14 residues. Germline V gene sequence: CDR1 MNHEY, CDR2 SMNVEV (reference sequence). V lost 2 bases and J 0 bases, leaving 7 bases between the germline ends.

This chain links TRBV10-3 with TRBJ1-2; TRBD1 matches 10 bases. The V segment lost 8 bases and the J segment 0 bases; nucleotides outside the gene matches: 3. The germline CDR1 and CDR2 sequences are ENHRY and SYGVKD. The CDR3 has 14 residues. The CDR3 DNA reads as TGTGCCATCGGACAGGGGGGGGCTAACTATGGCTACACCTTC. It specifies CAIGQGGANYGYTF.

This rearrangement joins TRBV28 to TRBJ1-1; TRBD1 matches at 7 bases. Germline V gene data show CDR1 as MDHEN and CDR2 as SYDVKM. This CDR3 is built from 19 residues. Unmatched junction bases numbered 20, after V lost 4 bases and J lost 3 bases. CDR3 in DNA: TGTGCCAGCAGTTCCCCATCCCCCGCGACAGGGTTGAGGTACACTGAAGCTTTCTTT. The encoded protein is CASSSPSPATGLRYTEAFF.

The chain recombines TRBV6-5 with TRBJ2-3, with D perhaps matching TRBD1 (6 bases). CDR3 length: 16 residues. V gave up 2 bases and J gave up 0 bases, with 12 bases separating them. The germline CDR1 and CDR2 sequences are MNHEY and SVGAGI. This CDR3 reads CASSYISRGSTDTQYF. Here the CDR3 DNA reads TGTGCCAGCAGTTACATCTCTAGGGGGAGCACAGATACGCAGTATTTT.

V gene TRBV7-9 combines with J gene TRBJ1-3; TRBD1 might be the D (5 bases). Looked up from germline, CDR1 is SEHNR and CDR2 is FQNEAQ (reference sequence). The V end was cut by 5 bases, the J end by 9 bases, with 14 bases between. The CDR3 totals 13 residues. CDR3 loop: CASSRPSGGTIYF. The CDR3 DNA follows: TGTGCCAGCAGCCGTCCCAGCGGGGGCACCATATATTTT.

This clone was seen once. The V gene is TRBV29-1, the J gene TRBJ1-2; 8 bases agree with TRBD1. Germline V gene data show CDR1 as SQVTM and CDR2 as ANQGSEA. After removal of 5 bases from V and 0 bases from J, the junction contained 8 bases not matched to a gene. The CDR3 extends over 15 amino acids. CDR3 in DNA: TGCAGCGTTTACGGGACAGGATCATCTAACTATGGCTACACCTTC. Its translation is CSVYGTGSSNYGYTF.

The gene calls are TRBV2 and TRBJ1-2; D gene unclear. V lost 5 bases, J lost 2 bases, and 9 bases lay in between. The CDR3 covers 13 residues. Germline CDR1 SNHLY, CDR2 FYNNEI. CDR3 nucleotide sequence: TGTGCCAGCAGTCCCGGGGAAAACTATGGCTACACCTTC. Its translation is CASSPGENYGYTF.

The CDR3 spells CASSLGLAGGHLAGELFF. The CDR3 nucleotides read TGTGCCAGCAGCTTAGGCTTAGCGGGAGGGCACCTGGCCGGGGAGCTGTTTTTT. This chain links TRBV7-2 with TRBJ2-2; the match to TRBD2 covers 11 bases. V shed 1 base, J shed 6 bases, and the junction held 10 bases outside the gene matches. CDR1 and CDR2 (germline): SGHTA, FQGNSA. The CDR3 has 18 amino acids. The full variable domain, completed using reference TRBV7-2 and TRBJ2-2, is GAGVSQSPSNKVTEKGKDVELRCDPISGHTALYWYRQSLGQGLEFLIYFQGNSAPDKSGLPSDRFSAERTGGSVSTLTIQRTQQEDSAVYLCASSLGLAGGHLAGELFFGEGSRLTVL.